The TCR beta chain under discussion was sequenced for a study of blood T cell repertoires in COVID-19. Across the whole study: Acute and convalescent COVID-19 specimens originated in the United States, Italy and Spain. PBMCs, B-cell-depleted T cells, or T cells provided the cDNA or gDNA that made up the material.

Per the original methods: Scientists estimated how many nucleated cells there were by amplifying reference gene primers. The data were produced by immunoSEQ multiplex PCR, yet TCRdb's version contains in-frame clones alone and is incomplete. V, J and clone size reflect that table, while D and trimming were determined from the DNA. The sample gives 110,000 or so clones, roughly four fifths of which show up once; 6.5% to 9% is in the top ten. Per germline, CDR1 SGHDT and CDR2 YYEEEE. The CDR3 is made up of 14 amino acids. Between the trimmed V and J ends, which lost 3 bases and 5 bases, there was a span of 14 bases.

The receptor's source is a human donor in a cohort sampled during active COVID-19. The J gene is TRBJ1-2, the V gene TRBV5-6; D might be TRBD1 (6 bases). Sequencing used peripheral blood. The CDR3 spells CASSSGTGPYGYTF. In DNA, the CDR3 is TGTGCCAGCAGCTCCGGAACAGGGCCTTATGGCTACACCTTC.